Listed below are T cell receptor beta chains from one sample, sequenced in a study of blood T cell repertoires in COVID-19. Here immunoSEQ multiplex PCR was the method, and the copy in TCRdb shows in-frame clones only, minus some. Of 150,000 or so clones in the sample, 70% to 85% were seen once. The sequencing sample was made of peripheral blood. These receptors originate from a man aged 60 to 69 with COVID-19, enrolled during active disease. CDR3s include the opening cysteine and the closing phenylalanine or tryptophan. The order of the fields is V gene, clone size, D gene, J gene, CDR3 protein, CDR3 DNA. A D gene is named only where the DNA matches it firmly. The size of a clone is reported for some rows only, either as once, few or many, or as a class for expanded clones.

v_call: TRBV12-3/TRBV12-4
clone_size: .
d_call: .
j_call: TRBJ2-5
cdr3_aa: CASSFYTEETQYF
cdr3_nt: TGTGCCAGCAGTTTCTACACAGAAGAGACCCAGTACTTC

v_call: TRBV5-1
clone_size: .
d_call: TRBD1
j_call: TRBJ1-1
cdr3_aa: CASRPGGMNTEAFF
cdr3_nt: TGCGCCAGCAGGCCAGGGGGCATGAACACTGAAGCTTTCTTT

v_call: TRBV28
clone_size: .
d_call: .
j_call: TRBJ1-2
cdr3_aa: CASSFVEGRGYTF
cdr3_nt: TGTGCCAGCAGTTTCGTAGAGGGCCGAGGCTACACCTTC

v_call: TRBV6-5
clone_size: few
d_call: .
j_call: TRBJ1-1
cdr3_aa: CASTWRLNTEAFF
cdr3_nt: TGTGCCAGCACCTGGAGACTGAACACTGAAGCTTTCTTT

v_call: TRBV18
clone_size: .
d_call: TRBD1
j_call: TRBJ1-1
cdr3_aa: CASSPEGQGGGNTEAFF
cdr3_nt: TGTGCCAGCTCACCAGAGGGACAGGGAGGAGGGAACACTGAAGCTTTCTTT

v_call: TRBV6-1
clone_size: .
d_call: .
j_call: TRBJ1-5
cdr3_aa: CASSEVPPGFSNQPQHF
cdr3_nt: TGTGCCAGCAGTGAAGTCCCACCGGGGTTTAGCAATCAGCCCCAGCATTTT

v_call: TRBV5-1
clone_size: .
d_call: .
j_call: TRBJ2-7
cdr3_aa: CASSPGQLNRIYEQYF
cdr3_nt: TGCGCCAGCAGCCCAGGACAGTTAAACCGGATTTACGAGCAGTACTTC

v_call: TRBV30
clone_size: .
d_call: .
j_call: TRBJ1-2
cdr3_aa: CAWSEQTYGYTF
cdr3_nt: TGTGCCTGGAGTGAACAGACGTATGGCTACACCTTC

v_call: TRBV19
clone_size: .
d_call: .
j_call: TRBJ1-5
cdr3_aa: CASSIPAAGNQPQHF
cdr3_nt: TGTGCCAGTAGTATTCCTGCGGCGGGCAATCAGCCCCAGCATTTT

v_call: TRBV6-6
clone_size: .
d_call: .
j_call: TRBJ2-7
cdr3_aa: CASSARLSYEQYF
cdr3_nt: TGTGCCAGCAGTGCCAGGCTCTCCTACGAGCAGTACTTC

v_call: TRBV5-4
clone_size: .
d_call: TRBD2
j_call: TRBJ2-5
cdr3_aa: CASSPLRSGGAFGETQYF
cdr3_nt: TGTGCCAGCAGCCCCTTACGGAGCGGGGGGGCGTTTGGAGAGACCCAGTACTTC

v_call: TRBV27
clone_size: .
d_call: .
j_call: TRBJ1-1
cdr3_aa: CASRTTVNTEAFF
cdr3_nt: TGTGCCAGCAGGACAACAGTAAACACTGAAGCTTTCTTT

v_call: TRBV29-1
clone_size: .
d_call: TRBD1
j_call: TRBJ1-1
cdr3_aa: CSVDRDRVRTEAFF
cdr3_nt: TGCAGCGTTGACCGGGACAGGGTACGGACTGAAGCTTTCTTT

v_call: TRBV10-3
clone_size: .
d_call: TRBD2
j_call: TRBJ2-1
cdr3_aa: CAISGGLAGAYEQFF
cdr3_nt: TGTGCCATCAGTGGGGGACTAGCGGGAGCCTATGAGCAGTTCTTC

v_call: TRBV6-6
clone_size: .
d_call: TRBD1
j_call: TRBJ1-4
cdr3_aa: CASSIEQGSSEKLFF
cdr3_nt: TGTGCCAGCAGTATAGAACAGGGGAGTAGTGAAAAACTGTTTTTT

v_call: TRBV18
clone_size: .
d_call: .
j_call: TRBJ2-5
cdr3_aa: CASSTGSLETQYF
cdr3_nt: TGTGCCAGCTCAACAGGGTCCTTGGAGACCCAGTACTTC

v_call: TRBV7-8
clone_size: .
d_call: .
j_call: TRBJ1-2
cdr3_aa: CASSLHSANYGYTF
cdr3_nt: TGTGCCAGCAGCTTACACTCCGCTAACTATGGCTACACCTTC

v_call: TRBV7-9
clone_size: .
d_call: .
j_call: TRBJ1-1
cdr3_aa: CASSAGTSNTEAFF
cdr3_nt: TGTGCCAGCAGCGCCGGGACATCTAACACTGAAGCTTTCTTT

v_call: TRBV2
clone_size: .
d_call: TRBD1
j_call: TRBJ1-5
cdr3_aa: CASRRQGGNQPQHF
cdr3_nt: TGTGCCAGCAGAAGACAGGGGGGCAATCAGCCCCAGCATTTT

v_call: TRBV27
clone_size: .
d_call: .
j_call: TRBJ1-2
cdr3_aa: CASMGGANYGYTF
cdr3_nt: TGTGCCAGCATGGGGGGGGCGAACTATGGCTACACCTTC

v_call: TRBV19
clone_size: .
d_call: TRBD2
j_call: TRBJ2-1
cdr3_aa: CASSPRPGTSGRAYNEQFF
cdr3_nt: TGTGCCAGTAGTCCGCGCCCCGGGACTAGCGGGAGGGCCTACAATGAGCAGTTCTTC

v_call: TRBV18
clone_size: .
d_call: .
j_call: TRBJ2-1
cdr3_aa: CASSPRQGGYNEQFF
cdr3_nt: TGTGCCAGCTCACCGCGCCAGGGGGGCTACAATGAGCAGTTCTTC

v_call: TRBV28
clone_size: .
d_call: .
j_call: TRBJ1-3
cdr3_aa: CASSYFIGGNTIYF
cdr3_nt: TGTGCCAGCAGTTACTTCATCGGGGGAAACACCATATATTTT

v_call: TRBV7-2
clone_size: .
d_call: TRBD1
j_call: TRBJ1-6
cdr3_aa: CASSFSGTGFSLSPLHF
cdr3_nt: TGTGCCAGCAGCTTCTCCGGGACAGGGTTTTCCCTTTCACCCCTCCACTTT

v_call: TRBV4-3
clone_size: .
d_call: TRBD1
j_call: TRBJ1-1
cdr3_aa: CASSRRPITGGARDTEAFF
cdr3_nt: TGCGCCAGCAGCCGCAGACCGATAACAGGGGGCGCGAGGGACACTGAAGCTTTCTTT

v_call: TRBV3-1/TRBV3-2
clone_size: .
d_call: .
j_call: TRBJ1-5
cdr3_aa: CASSQGSGGNQPQHF
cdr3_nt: TGTGCCAGCAGCCAAGGGTCCGGGGGAAATCAGCCCCAGCATTTT

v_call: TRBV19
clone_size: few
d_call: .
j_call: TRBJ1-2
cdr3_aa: CASSVSGYDGYTF
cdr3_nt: TGTGCCAGTAGTGTTTCAGGGTACGATGGCTACACCTTC

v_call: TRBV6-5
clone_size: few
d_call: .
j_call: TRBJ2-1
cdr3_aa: CASSYSQGSNREQFF
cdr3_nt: TGTGCCAGCAGTTACTCGCAGGGGTCGAACCGCGAGCAGTTCTTC

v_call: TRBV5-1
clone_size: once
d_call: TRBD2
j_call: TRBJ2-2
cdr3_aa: CASSLGLAGGTGELFF
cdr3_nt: TGCGCCAGCAGCTTAGGGCTAGCGGGAGGCACCGGGGAGCTGTTTTTT

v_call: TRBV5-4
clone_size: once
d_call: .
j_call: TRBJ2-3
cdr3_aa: CASSGPGLVTDTQYF
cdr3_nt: TGTGCCAGCAGCGGGCCAGGGCTTGTCACAGATACGCAGTATTTT

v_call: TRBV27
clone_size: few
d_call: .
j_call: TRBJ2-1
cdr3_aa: CASSLGGGGLNEQFF
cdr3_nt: TGTGCCAGCAGTTTGGGGGGAGGAGGGCTCAATGAGCAGTTCTTC

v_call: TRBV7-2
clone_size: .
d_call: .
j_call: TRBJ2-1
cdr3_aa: CASSRLRGNEQFF
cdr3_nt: TGTGCCAGCAGCCGACTACGGGGAAATGAGCAGTTCTTC

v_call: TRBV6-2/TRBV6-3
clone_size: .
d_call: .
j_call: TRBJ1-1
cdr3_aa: CASSLSMNTEAFF
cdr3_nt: TGTGCCAGCAGTTTATCTATGAACACTGAAGCTTTCTTT

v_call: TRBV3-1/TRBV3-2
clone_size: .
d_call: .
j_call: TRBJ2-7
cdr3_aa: CASSQVNSGEQYF
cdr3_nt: TGTGCCAGCAGCCAAGTGAATAGCGGCGAGCAGTACTTC

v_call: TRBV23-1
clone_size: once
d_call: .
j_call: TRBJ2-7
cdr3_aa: CASSPNPEEKSSYEQYF
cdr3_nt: TGCGCCAGCAGTCCGAACCCGGAGGAAAAGAGCTCCTACGAGCAGTACTTC

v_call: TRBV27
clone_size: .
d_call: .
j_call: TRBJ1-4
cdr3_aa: CASKQKQGYNEKLFF
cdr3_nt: TGTGCCAGCAAACAAAAACAGGGTTATAATGAAAAACTGTTTTTT

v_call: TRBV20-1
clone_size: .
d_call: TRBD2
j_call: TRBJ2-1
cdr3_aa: CSASPSPGLASYNEQFF
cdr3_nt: TGCAGTGCTAGTCCCAGCCCGGGACTAGCTTCCTACAATGAGCAGTTCTTC

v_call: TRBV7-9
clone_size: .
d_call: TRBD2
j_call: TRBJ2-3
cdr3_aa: CASSLGQVAAGYTDTQYF
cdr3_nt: TGTGCCAGCAGCTTAGGGCAGGTGGCAGCGGGATACACAGATACGCAGTATTTT

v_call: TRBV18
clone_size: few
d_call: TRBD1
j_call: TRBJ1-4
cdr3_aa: CASSPGTAGSEKLFF
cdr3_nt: TGTGCCAGCTCACCAGGGACAGCCGGAAGTGAAAAACTGTTTTTT

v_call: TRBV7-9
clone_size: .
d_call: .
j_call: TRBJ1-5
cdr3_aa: CASSLEGGQPQHF
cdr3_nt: TGTGCCAGCAGCTTAGAAGGGGGTCAGCCCCAGCATTTT

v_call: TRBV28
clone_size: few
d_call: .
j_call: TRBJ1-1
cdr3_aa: CATLGTPGGTEAFF
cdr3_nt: TGTGCAACTCTCGGGACACCCGGTGGCACTGAAGCTTTCTTT

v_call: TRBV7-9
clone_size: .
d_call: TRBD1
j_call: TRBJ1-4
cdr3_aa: CASSPRDRGSVGTNEKLFF
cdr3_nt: TGTGCCAGCAGCCCCCGGGACAGGGGGTCTGTTGGCACTAATGAAAAACTGTTTTTT

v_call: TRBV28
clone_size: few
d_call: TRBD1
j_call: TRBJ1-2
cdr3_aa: CASSQGQGAYTF
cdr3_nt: TGTGCCAGCAGTCAGGGACAGGGGGCCTACACCTTC

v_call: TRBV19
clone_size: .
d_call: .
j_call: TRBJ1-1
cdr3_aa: CASSMAEVVDTEAFF
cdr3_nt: TGTGCCAGTAGTATGGCGGAGGTGGTGGACACTGAAGCTTTCTTT

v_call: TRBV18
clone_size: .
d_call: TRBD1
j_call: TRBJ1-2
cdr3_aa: CASSLGTGGEIYGYTF
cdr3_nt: TGTGCCAGCTCACTCGGGACAGGGGGCGAGATCTATGGCTACACCTTC

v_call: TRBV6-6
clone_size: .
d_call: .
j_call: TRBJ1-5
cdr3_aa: CASSSRTRLSNQPQHF
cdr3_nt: TGTGCCAGCAGTTCCCGGACAAGACTTAGTAATCAGCCCCAGCATTTT

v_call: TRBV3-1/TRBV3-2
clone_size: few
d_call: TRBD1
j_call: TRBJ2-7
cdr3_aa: CATQGAYEQYF
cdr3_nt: TGTGCCACCCAGGGGGCCTACGAGCAGTACTTC

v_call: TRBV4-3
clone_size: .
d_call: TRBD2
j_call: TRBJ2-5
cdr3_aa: CASSQSWTSGSGVTQYF
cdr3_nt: TGCGCCAGCAGCCAATCCTGGACTAGCGGGAGTGGGGTGACCCAGTACTTC

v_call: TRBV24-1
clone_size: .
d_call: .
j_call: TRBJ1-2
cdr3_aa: CATSDSSSRGLDYGYTF
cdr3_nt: TGTGCCACCAGTGACTCGAGCTCGCGGGGTTTAGACTATGGCTACACCTTC

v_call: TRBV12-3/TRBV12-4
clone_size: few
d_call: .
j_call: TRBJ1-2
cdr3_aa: CASSLSYPYGYTF
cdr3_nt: TGTGCCAGCAGTTTGAGTTACCCCTATGGCTACACCTTC

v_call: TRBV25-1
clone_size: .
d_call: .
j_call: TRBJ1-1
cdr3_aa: CASSASGGRMNTEAFF
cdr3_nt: TGTGCCAGCAGTGCATCGGGGGGTCGGATGAACACTGAAGCTTTCTTT

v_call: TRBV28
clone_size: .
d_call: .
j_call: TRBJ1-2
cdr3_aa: CASRSFNGQPNYGYTF
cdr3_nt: TGTGCCAGCCGATCCTTCAACGGACAGCCGAACTATGGCTACACCTTC

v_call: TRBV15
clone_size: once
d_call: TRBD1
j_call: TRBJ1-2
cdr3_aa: CATSRDRGANYGYTF
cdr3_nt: TGTGCCACCAGCAGAGACAGGGGGGCTAACTATGGCTACACCTTC

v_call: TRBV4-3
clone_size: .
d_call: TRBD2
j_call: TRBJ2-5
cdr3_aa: CASSQVRDYEETQYF
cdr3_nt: TGCGCCAGCAGCCAGGTCCGGGACTATGAAGAGACCCAGTACTTC